The source of this T cell receptor beta chain is a study of blood T cells in healthy people across ages. Study results and caveats: Lack of knowledge of donor CMV status possibly confounded expanded clonotype changes. Leaving the PBMCs unsorted stopped any conclusive comparison of naive versus antigen-experienced cells. TCR beta diversity, measured per million T cells, fell in a roughly linear way with age.

Comments on this clonotype: The antigen remains unidentified.

CDR1 is KGHSH, CDR2 LQKENI, per germline. CDR3 length equals 18 residues. The sample, around 9.9 milliliters of peripheral blood, was drawn from each donor. A second 7 to 11 cycle PCR used barcoded and J-beta primers. TCRdb analysed the 5' RACE reads with MiXCR anew, one entry per CDR3 protein. The table has 800,000 to 900,000 distinct CDR3 sequences, around two thirds seen once. The origin of this receptor is a man aged 30 to 45 in good health. The V call is TRBV18, the J call TRBJ2-4, with a tentative D call TRBD1 (5 bases). The last part of the DNA fits TRBJ2-7 better; the J call may be wrong. The sample was blood. CDR3 sequence: CASSPRVRAGQGPYEQYF. In DNA form, the CDR3 reads TGTGCCAGCTCACCACGTGTAAGAGCTGGTCAGGGTCCCTACGAGCAGTACTTC.